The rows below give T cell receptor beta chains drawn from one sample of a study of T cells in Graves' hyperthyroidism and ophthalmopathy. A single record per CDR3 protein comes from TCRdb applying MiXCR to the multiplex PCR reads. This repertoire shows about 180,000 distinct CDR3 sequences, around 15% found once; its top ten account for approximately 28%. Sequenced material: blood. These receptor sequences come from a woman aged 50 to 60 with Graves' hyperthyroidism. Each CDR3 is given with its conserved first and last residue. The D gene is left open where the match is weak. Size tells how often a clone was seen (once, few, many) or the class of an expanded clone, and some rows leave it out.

DNA: TGCAGCGTTGATGGGCTAGATGGGGCGGAGCAGTACTTC
CDR3: CSVDGLDGAEQYF
J: TRBJ2-7
D: NA
V: TRBV29-1
size: many

DNA: TGTGCCAGCAGTTTACGGCGCGATCAGCCCCAGCATTTT
CDR3: CASSLRRDQPQHF
J: TRBJ1-5
D: NA
V: TRBV28
size: NA

DNA: TGTGCCAGCAGTTTATCTAGCCCGGGACGCCGCTCCTACGAGCAGTACTTC
CDR3: CASSLSSPGRRSYEQYF
J: TRBJ2-7
D: NA
V: TRBV28
size: NA

DNA: TGTGCCAGCAGCTATTTTGGAGGGGGGCGTAGAAATGAGCAGTTCTTC
CDR3: CASSYFGGGRRNEQFF
J: TRBJ2-1
D: NA
V: TRBV6-1
size: many

DNA: TGTGCCACCAGCAGAGGAACAGCCAACACTGAAGCTTTCTTT
CDR3: CATSRGTANTEAFF
J: TRBJ1-1
D: NA
V: TRBV15
size: NA

DNA: TGTGCCAGCAGCGGTGCCAGGGAGGACACTGAAGCTTTCTTT
CDR3: CASSGAREDTEAFF
J: TRBJ1-1
D: NA
V: TRBV5-4
size: NA

DNA: TGTGCCAGCAAAGAGGGGACAGGGAACTACGAGCAGTACTTC
CDR3: CASKEGTGNYEQYF
J: TRBJ2-7
D: TRBD1
V: TRBV2
size: many

DNA: TGTGCCAGCAGCCCCGGGACTAGCGGTAACAATGAGCAGTTCTTC
CDR3: CASSPGTSGNNEQFF
J: TRBJ2-1
D: TRBD2
V: TRBV7-3
size: many

DNA: TGTGCCAGCAGCACGGGGGGGATGCAAGATACGCAGTATTTT
CDR3: CASSTGGMQDTQYF
J: TRBJ2-3
D: TRBD2
V: TRBV11-1
size: many

DNA: TGTGCCAGCAGCCAAGGGGGTAGCAATCAGCCCCAGCATTTT
CDR3: CASSQGGSNQPQHF
J: TRBJ1-5
D: NA
V: TRBV3-1
size: many

DNA: TGTGCCAGCAAGTCAGTTTTCGGAAACACCATATATTTT
CDR3: CASKSVFGNTIYF
J: TRBJ1-3
D: NA
V: TRBV11-2
size: many